This T cell receptor (beta chain) was captured in a study of cytotoxic CD8 clonotypes in ibrutinib-treated CLL (dated by TCRdb to the early 2020s). In the study overall: The cohort included around 15 treatment-naive and approximately eleven relapsed/refractory patients; some 18 were IGHV unmutated. Partial responses were observed in some 24 patients and complete responses in 2; after a median follow-up of around 68 months, remission was maintained in approximately 15 patients and progression was observed in some twelve. Response samples were taken after a median of 12 months on treatment, ranging from roughly 6 to 36 months. Samples averaged roughly 260,000 productive templates and around 91,000 productive rearrangements. Of the 70 to 100 people in the trial, approximately 24 had longitudinal samples available. Cryopreserved peripheral blood mononuclear cells were obtained before treatment, at response, and at either sustained remission or disease progression. Patients were still on ibrutinib when every remission and progressive disease sample was collected. What the study reported, not specific to this receptor: Lymph node repertoires were not examined, and the timing of sampling was not matched between patients in sustained remission and those whose disease progressed. At baseline, clonality was higher than in age-matched healthy donors and showed a strong correlation with circulating CD8+ T-cell counts. Clonality rose at ibrutinib response, remained stable during sustained remission, and dropped back toward baseline at progression. Public clonotypes were rare and either contracted or stayed stable during treatment, and the rise in clonality at ibrutinib response reflected the expansion of private clonotypes.

V and J are trimmed by 8 bases and 2 bases, and the gene matches miss 28 bases of the junction. The CDR3 numbers 21 residues from cysteine through phenylalanine. The read is trimmed to its CDR3 DNA, 63 bases read in frame from base 1. Per the germline V gene, KGHSH is the CDR1 and LQKENI is the CDR2. Comment on this clone: Which antigen it targets is not known. Within one base of it there is no much larger clone, and no base qualities were kept.

Each clonotype received, on average, approximately 9.9x coverage in deep resolution sequencing performed on a MiSeq, where the target depth lay between 1 in 1 million and 1 in 200,000 T cells. The immunoSEQ hsTCRB Kit was used to generate the TCR beta libraries. The original methods were these. ImmunoSEQ Data Assistant and ImmunoSEQ Analyzer were used for data analysis, and V, D and J genes were assigned according to IMGT definitions. Clonality, which ranges from 0 to 1, was calculated as one minus the normalized Shannon entropy of productive rearrangement frequencies. Only overrepresented clonotypes making up at least 0.05% of the repertoire of each patient were included in the public clonotype analysis. Approximately 14 age-matched healthy donor repertoires from immuneACCESS served as clonality controls. Sourced from immuneACCESS, this table was stored by TCRdb with only in-frame sequences that have V and J called. A share of the clones is absent; for the studies checked, an unresolved V gene accounts for under half, and the remainder has no known explanation. V, J and clone size derive from that table, while D and trimming were established from the DNA sequence. This sample lists 250,000 to 350,000 clones; around 76% were detected once. The top ten constitute approximately 5.6% of the sample.

The sample's time point label, decoded: progressive disease on ibrutinib. Roughly 2 micrograms of genomic DNA were extracted from cryopreserved PBMCs for TCR beta library preparation. High-throughput TCR beta sequencing was performed on longitudinal blood samples from CLL patients receiving ibrutinib monotherapy. Patients were enrolled in a phase 2 open-label single-center ibrutinib monotherapy trial. Sample: PBMCs, taken at disease progression, from a patient treated with ibrutinib. The receptor's source is a human donor with chronic lymphocytic leukemia. Rearrangement joined TRBV18 to TRBJ2-7, with TRBD1 identical over 9 junction bases. In nucleotides, the sequence is TGTGCCAGCACCACTAGGACAGGGGTGTTCATAGGGGGATACTCTACCTACGAGCAGTACTTC. It is translated as CASTTRTGVFIGGYSTYEQYF.